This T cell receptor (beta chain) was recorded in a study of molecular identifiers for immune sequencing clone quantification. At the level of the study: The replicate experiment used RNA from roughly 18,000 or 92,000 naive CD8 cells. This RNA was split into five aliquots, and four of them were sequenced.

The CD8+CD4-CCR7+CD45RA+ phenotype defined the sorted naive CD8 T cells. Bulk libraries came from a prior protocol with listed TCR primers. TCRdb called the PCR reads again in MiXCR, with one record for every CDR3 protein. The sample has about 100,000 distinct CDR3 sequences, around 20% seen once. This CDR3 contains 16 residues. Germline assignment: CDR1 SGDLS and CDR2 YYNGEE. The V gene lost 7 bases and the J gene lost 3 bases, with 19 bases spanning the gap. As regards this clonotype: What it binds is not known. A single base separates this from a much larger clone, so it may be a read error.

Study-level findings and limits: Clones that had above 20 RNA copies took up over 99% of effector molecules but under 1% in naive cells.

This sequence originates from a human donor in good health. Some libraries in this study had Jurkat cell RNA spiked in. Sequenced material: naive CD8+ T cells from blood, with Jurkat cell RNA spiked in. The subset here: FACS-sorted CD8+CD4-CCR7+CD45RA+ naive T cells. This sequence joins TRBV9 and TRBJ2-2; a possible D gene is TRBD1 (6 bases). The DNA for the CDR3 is TGTGCCAGCGGCATTTACAGGGAGATCGACACCGGGGAGCTGTTTTTT. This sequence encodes CASGIYREIDTGELFF.